Detailed here is one TCR beta chain. CDR1 and CDR2 (germline): SGHTA, FQGTGA. The CDR3 runs to 15 residues. Germline trimming cut 3 bases from V and 2 bases from J; bases unmatched to any gene: 4. The entry originates in a study of blood T cell repertoires in COVID-19. Study background: COVID-19 samples collected from the United States, Italy and Spain covered acute and convalescent phases. Sources were T cells, B-cell-depleted T cells, or PBMCs; the material itself was cDNA or gDNA.

Original processing notes: Scientists estimated how many nucleated cells there were by amplifying reference gene primers. The assay was immunoSEQ multiplex PCR, and TCRdb's table has in-frame clones only and misses some. The V and J calls and clone size were taken over from that table, and D and trimming were inferred from the DNA. This table holds roughly 20,000 clones, about 85% found once. The clonotype was recovered from a human donor with active COVID-19. The donor label of this sample is uncertain. Input material: peripheral blood. The chain has TRBV7-3 and TRBJ2-3, with 8 bases identical to TRBD2. The CDR3 DNA is TGTGCCAGCAGCTTTAGCGGGACCTACACAGATACGCAGTATTTT. It encodes CASSFSGTYTDTQYF.